This passage covers 25 T cell receptor beta chains from one sample sequenced in a study of human T cells and chemical hapten exposure. Each CDR3 protein gets one entry after TCRdb re-called the RACE reads with MiXCR. Altogether approximately 90,000 distinct CDR3 sequences are present, more than 9.5% being singletons, with the ten largest covering less than 2.5%. Time point given: patch test 2, 6 weeks after DPC sensitization. The treatment was: therapeutic diphenylcyclopropenone sensitization with weekly scalp DPC. Sample: whole blood, taken in connection with sensitization to the hapten diphenylcyclopropenone (DPC). These receptors all come from a man aged 40-49 years with alopecia areata. Some clones in this sample may be carry-over from other donors' samples.

This clonotype has a count of ten or more. This sequence joins TRBV6-5 and TRBJ2-3, with a possible D match to TRBD1 (6 bases). This CDR3 contains 14 residues. The V gene's germline CDR1 is MNHEY and CDR2 SVGAGI. Trimming cost V 2 bases and J 5 bases, with 11 bases left between them. The CDR3, as DNA: TGTGCCAGCAGTTACAATACAGGGCAAGATACGCAGTATTTT. It encodes CASSYNTGQDTQYF.

This sequence joins TRBV6-5 and TRBJ2-5; D might be TRBD1 (5 bases). The germline V and J ends were trimmed by 7 bases and 5 bases, with 29 bases remaining between them. The CDR3 contains 18 residues. Germline V gene sequence: CDR1 MNHEY, CDR2 SVGAGI. The CDR3 DNA follows: TGTGCCAGCACCCCGCGACGTGCCAGGGCGTTCGTCGGGGAGACCCAGTACTTC. Translation gives CASTPRRARAFVGETQYF.

CDR3 protein: CASSSRPGGGYEQYF. The CDR3 coding sequence is TGTGCCAGCAGTTCCCGACCCGGTGGTGGCTACGAGCAGTACTTC. This chain connects TRBV27 to TRBJ2-7; D is ambiguous. In germline, CDR1 is MNHEY, CDR2 SMNVEV (reference sequence). Trimming stripped 4 bases from V and 3 bases from J, with 16 bases between. The CDR3 has 15 amino acids.

In the case of this clonotype: Relative to the germline gene, one junction end is altered; a read error may explain this. V and J are TRBV9 and TRBJ2-7; 10 positions agree with TRBD2. This CDR3 region has 15 residues. The germline V gene encodes CDR1 SGDLS and CDR2 YYNGEE. For the CDR3, the DNA is TGTGCCAGCAGTGTAGCGGGAGGCACCGGATACGAGCAGTACTTC. Translating it yields CASSVAGGTGYEQYF.

This clonotype was observed a few times. The genes are TRBV4-2 and TRBJ2-3; the match to TRBD2 covers 11 bases. Germline CDR1 is LGHNA and CDR2 is YNFKEQ. The CDR3 sequence is 15 residues long. With 9 bases clipped from V and 5 bases from J, the junction kept 10 bases outside the gene matches. The CDR3 DNA sequence: TGTGCCAGTTCCTTAGCGGGAGGGCCTGGAGATACGCAGTATTTT. It specifies CASSLAGGPGDTQYF.

A few counts support this clonotype. The rearrangement joins TRBV6-6 to TRBJ1-4, with a weak D call TRBD1 (6 bases). CDR3 length: 16 residues. From germline, CDR1 is MNHNY and CDR2 SVGAGI (reference sequence). V gave up 3 bases and J gave up 3 bases, with 14 bases separating them. The CDR3 DNA sequence: TGTGCCAGCAGTTATTTTTTGGGGGCACCTAATGAAAAACTGTTTTTT. This gives the protein CASSYFLGAPNEKLFF.

On this clonotype itself: The germline gene is not matched at one end of the junction; a read error may be the cause. This sequence joins TRBV6-2 or TRBV6-3 and TRBJ2-1; D ambiguous. The CDR3 is 12 residues long. CDR1 is MNHEY, CDR2 SVGEGT, per germline. The CDR3 here is CASGYGPSEQFF. The CDR3 coding sequence is TGTGCCAGCGGTTACGGGCCGTCCGAGCAGTTCTTC.

This clonotype has only a few counts. The chain carries TRBV18 and TRBJ1-1, with 7 bases matching TRBD1. The CDR3 has 14 residues. After removal of 4 bases from V and 3 bases from J, the junction contained 5 bases not matched to a gene. Per the germline V gene, CDR1 is KGHSH and CDR2 is LQKENI. The CDR3 loop reads CASSLQGIDTEAFF. CDR3 nucleotide sequence: TGTGCCAGCTCACTACAGGGGATAGACACTGAAGCTTTCTTT.

The CDR3 nucleotides are TGTGCCACCAGTGATAACGGGAGGGCCAAGGATACGCAGTATTTT. Protein product: CATSDNGRAKDTQYF. V usage is TRBV24-1 and J usage is TRBJ2-3; 8 nucleotides match TRBD2. CDR3 length: 15 residues. V lost 3 bases and J lost 6; bases outside the gene matches: 7. CDR1 and CDR2 (germline): KGHDR, SFDVKD.

This clonotype was found many times. The chain has TRBV29-1 and TRBJ2-1, with 8 bases fitting TRBD1. Trimming at V came to 2 bases and at J to 1 base, leaving 7 bases not matched to a gene. The CDR3 loop spans 16 amino acids. Looked up from germline, CDR1 is SQVTM and CDR2 is ANQGSEA. The CDR3 region is CSVEPRTGRSYNEQFF. In DNA form, the CDR3 reads TGCAGCGTTGAACCACGGACAGGGCGATCCTACAATGAGCAGTTCTTC.

The chain has TRBV12-5 and TRBJ2-7; D uncertain. V shed 2 bases and J shed 5 bases, with 7 bases lying between them. The CDR3 sequence is 12 residues long. CDR1 and CDR2 from the germline V gene are LGHNT and FRNRAP. The CDR3 bases are TGTGCTAGTGGTTTGAAGGGCGACGAGCAGTACTTC. It yields the protein CASGLKGDEQYF.

This clonotype was seen only a few times. The V gene is TRBV21-1, the J gene TRBJ2-7; TRBD1 is the table's D call, not checked against the DNA. TRBV21-1 is labeled a pseudogene. The CDR3 is made up of 14 amino acids. The CDR3 protein is CASSKPGTGDEQYV. The CDR3 coding sequence is TGTGCCAGCAGCAAACCCGGGACAGGGGACGAGCAGTACGTC.

V usage is TRBV7-2 and J usage is TRBJ1-6, with D possibly TRBD1 on 6 matching bases. Germline V lookup: CDR1 SGHTA, CDR2 FQGNSA. V lost 4 bases to trimming and J lost 11 bases, with 12 bases between them. The CDR3 is 13 residues long. CDR3 in amino acids: CASSWNRDPPLHF. The CDR3 bases are TGTGCCAGCAGCTGGAACAGGGATCCACCCCTCCACTTT.

This clonotype was found a few times. The chain is built from TRBV9 and TRBJ2-7; TRBD1 matches at 9 bases. Unmatched junction bases numbered 8, after V lost 4 bases and J lost 0 bases. Per germline, CDR1 SGDLS and CDR2 YYNGEE. The CDR3 spans 16 residues. The CDR3: CASSPRGQGISYEQYF. DNA of the CDR3: TGTGCCAGCAGCCCAAGAGGACAGGGGATCTCCTACGAGCAGTACTTC.

The V and J genes are TRBV11-2 and TRBJ2-7, with TRBD1 matching 8 bases. In germline, CDR1 is SGHAT, CDR2 FQNNGV. J was trimmed by 9 bases and V by 2 bases; bases with no gene match: 6. The CDR3 runs to 13 residues. CDR3 sequence (DNA): TGTGCCAGCAGCTTACAGGACAGGGAAATGCAGTACGTC. It specifies CASSLQDREMQYV.

The chain combines TRBV27 with TRBJ1-2; D uncertain. Trimming removed 6 bases from V and 5 bases from J, with 10 bases in between. CDR3 length: 12 amino acids. CDR1 is MNHEY, CDR2 SMNVEV, per germline (reference sequence). The CDR3 DNA sequence: TGTGCCAGCAGCTTTGCCGGTTATGGCTACACCTTC. Translated, it gives CASSFAGYGYTF.

This clonotype was observed a few times. This sequence joins TRBV20-1 and TRBJ2-3; TRBD2 matches 13 bases. Trimming took 6 bases from V and 2 from J; bases not matched to a gene: 8. CDR1 and CDR2 from the germline V gene are DFQATT and SNEGSKA (reference sequence). CDR3 length: 16 amino acids. The CDR3 DNA reads as TGCAGTGCCCGGCGAGGGACTAGCGGGGACACAGATACGCAGTATTTT. Its translation is CSARRGTSGDTDTQYF.

The chain joins TRBV7-2 to TRBJ2-3; 16 nucleotides align to TRBD2. This CDR3 region has 17 residues. Germline assignment: CDR1 SGHTA and CDR2 FQGNSA. Trimming took 5 bases from V and 5 from J; bases not matched to a gene: 7. In nucleotides, the CDR3 is TGTGCCAGCAGCCCCCAGGGACTAGCGGGAGGGCAAGATACGCAGTATTTT. As protein: CASSPQGLAGGQDTQYF.

This clonotype was found many times. The chain carries TRBV5-1 and TRBJ2-5; 16 nucleotides align to TRBD2. Trimming at V came to 4 bases and at J to 2 bases, leaving 2 bases not matched to a gene. CDR1 is SGHRS, CDR2 YFSETQ, per germline. This CDR3 comprises 16 residues. The CDR3 protein is CASSPGLAGGQETQYF. The CDR3, as DNA: TGCGCCAGCAGCCCGGGACTAGCGGGAGGGCAAGAGACCCAGTACTTC.

The chain joins TRBV29-1 to TRBJ2-1, with 7 bases aligning to TRBD2. This CDR3 has 12 residues. Germline V gene sequence: CDR1 SQVTM, CDR2 ANQGSEA. The J segment lost 7 bases and the V segment lost 4 bases, leaving 4 bases of the junction unmatched. The CDR3 sequence is CSVGSSGNEQFF. The CDR3 DNA reads as TGCAGCGTTGGATCTAGCGGAAATGAGCAGTTCTTC.

This sequence joins TRBV2 and TRBJ2-3, with D uncertain. V dropped 4 bases and J dropped 11 bases, with 13 bases sitting between them. The germline V gene encodes CDR1 SNHLY and CDR2 FYNNEI. This CDR3 has 12 amino acids. DNA for the CDR3: TGTGCCAGCAGTGTAAGAGGAATGGGGCAGTATTTT. This codes for CASSVRGMGQYF. The full variable domain, completed using reference TRBV2 and TRBJ2-3, is EPEVTQTPSHQVTQMGQEVILRCVPISNHLYFYWYRQILGQKVEFLVSFYNNEISEKSEIFDDQFSVERPDGSNFTLKIRSTKLEDSAMYFCASSVRGMGQYFGPGTRLTVL.

This chain links TRBV7-2 with TRBJ2-3; D unclear. Trimming cost V 2 bases and J 0 bases, with 6 bases left between them. Germline CDR1 reads SGHTA; CDR2 reads FQGNSA. The CDR3 is 14 amino acids. CDR3 in amino acids: CASSLQSSTDTQYF. The CDR3 coding sequence is TGTGCCAGCAGCTTACAATCTAGCACAGATACGCAGTATTTT.

The chain has TRBV25-1 and TRBJ2-3, with a possible D match to TRBD2 (6 bases). This CDR3 has 15 residues. The germline V and J ends were trimmed by 5 bases and 6 bases, with 18 bases remaining between them. Germline V lookup: CDR1 MGHDK, CDR2 SYGVNS. The CDR3 DNA reads as TGTGCCAGCAGTCAGACTAGGGCGACGGGGGATACGCAGTATTTT. Protein product: CASSQTRATGDTQYF.

This clonotype showed up many times. The DNA for the CDR3 is TGTGCCAGCAGCCCTCAGCGGGACTACGAGCAGTACGTC. Amino acids: CASSPQRDYEQYV. The chain couples TRBV7-2 to TRBJ2-7; 7 nucleotides match TRBD2. CDR3 size: 13 residues. Unmatched junction bases numbered 4, after V lost 5 bases and J lost 3 bases. The germline V gene encodes CDR1 SGHTA and CDR2 FQGNSA.

The V and J genes are TRBV7-3 and TRBJ1-5; D is undetermined. This CDR3 is 13 amino acids long. The V end was cut by 2 bases, the J end by 5 bases, with 7 bases between. Germline V lookup: CDR1 SGHTA, CDR2 FQGTGA. The CDR3 sequence is CASSLGRDQPQHF. For the CDR3, the DNA is TGTGCCAGCAGCTTAGGCCGAGATCAGCCCCAGCATTTT.